The 28 T cell receptor beta chains below come from one sample, sequenced in a study of blood T cell repertoires in COVID-19. Sequencing used immunoSEQ multiplex PCR; TCRdb keeps in-frame clones, though not all of them. This sample has 120,000 to 150,000 clones; approximately 80% occur once, and the top ten carry approximately 9.2%. Sequencing was done on a sample of peripheral blood. The receptor set was obtained from a human donor with acute or convalescent COVID-19. The donor label of this sample is uncertain.

The gene calls are TRBV6-1 and TRBJ1-2; TRBD1 is a possible D gene (5 bases). The CDR3 is made up of 15 amino acids. V was trimmed by 3 bases and J by 3 bases, leaving 14 bases between them. Germline-derived CDR1 and CDR2 are MNHNS and SASEGT. The CDR3 reads CASSDYSQGDYGYTF. CDR3 sequence (DNA): TGTGCCAGCAGTGATTACAGTCAAGGGGACTATGGCTACACCTTC.

The CDR3, as DNA: TGCGCCAGTCTTGGGGGGTACAATGAGCAGTTCTTC. Translated, it gives CASLGGYNEQFF. The chain recombines TRBV10-2 with TRBJ2-1; D is possibly TRBD2 (6 bases). The V gene's germline CDR1 is WSHSY and CDR2 SAAADI. The CDR3 runs 12 residues. The germline V and J ends were trimmed by 9 bases and 4 bases, with 10 bases remaining between them.

V and J are TRBV4-1 and TRBJ1-1; no firm D call. The CDR3 sequence is 16 residues long. CDR1 and CDR2 from the germline V gene are MGHRA and YSYEKL. V was shortened by 1 base and J by 0 bases, with 12 bases between the two germline ends. CDR3 loop: CASSQGRAALNTEAFF. CDR3 coding DNA: TGCGCCAGCAGCCAAGGGCGGGCGGCCTTGAACACTGAAGCTTTCTTT.

The chain recombines TRBV2 with TRBJ1-1; 8 bases agree with TRBD1. With V trimmed by 6 bases and J by 3 bases, 9 bases remained unmatched. This CDR3 comprises 15 residues. Germline V gene lookup returns CDR1 SNHLY and CDR2 FYNNEI. The CDR3, as DNA: TGTGCCAGCAGCCGGACAGGGATTGGGGACACTGAAGCTTTCTTT. Translating gives CASSRTGIGDTEAFF. The whole variable domain, remainder taken from reference TRBV2 and TRBJ1-1, is EPEVTQTPSHQVTQMGQEVILRCVPISNHLYFYWYRQILGQKVEFLVSFYNNEISEKSEIFDDQFSVERPDGSNFTLKIRSTKLEDSAMYFCASSRTGIGDTEAFFGQGTRLTVV.

The chain links TRBV3-1 (or the pseudogene TRBV3-2) to TRBJ1-5, with D tentatively TRBD1 (5 bases). V lost 3 bases and J 6 bases, leaving 9 bases between the germline ends. The CDR3 consists of 13 residues. Germline V lookup: CDR1 LGHDT, CDR2 YNNKEL (reference sequence). The CDR3 region has the DNA TGTGCCAGCAGCCAGGGCCAGGGTCAGCCCCAGCATTTT. Translation: CASSQGQGQPQHF.

The chain combines TRBV9 with TRBJ1-6; no clear D. Trimming left V 3 bases short and J 7 bases short, with 11 bases between. The CDR3 covers 14 residues. Germline V gene data show CDR1 as SGDLS and CDR2 as YYNGEE. CDR3 in amino acids: CASSAGSRNSPLHF. CDR3 DNA sequence: TGTGCCAGCAGCGCTGGGAGTAGGAATTCACCCCTCCACTTT. The full variable domain, completed using reference TRBV9 and TRBJ1-6, is DSGVTQTPKHLITATGQRVTLRCSPRSGDLSVYWYQQSLDQGLQFLIQYYNGEERAKGNILERFSAQQFPDLHSELNLSSLELGDSALYFCASSAGSRNSPLHFGNGTRLTVT.

The chain links TRBV5-6 to TRBJ1-1, with D unresolved. V was pared by 0 bases and J by 0 bases, with 9 bases between. Per germline, CDR1 SGHDT and CDR2 YYEEEE. The CDR3 is 15 residues long. Here the CDR3 reads CASSLERHVNTEAFF. CDR3 in DNA: TGTGCCAGCAGCTTGGAGAGACACGTGAACACTGAAGCTTTCTTT.

This clone was picked up many times. The rearrangement uses TRBV6-5 and TRBJ1-2; a weak D match, TRBD1 (5 bases). Germline CDR1 is MNHEY and CDR2 is SVGAGI. Trimming shortened V by 5 bases and J by 4 bases, and 17 bases separated the two germline ends. The CDR3 runs to 15 residues. CDR3 bases: TGTGCCAGCAGTCCCAAGACCGAGGGACTCTATGGCTACACCTTC. Protein sequence: CASSPKTEGLYGYTF.

The V and J genes are TRBV11-2 and TRBJ1-5, with D possibly being TRBD1 (6 bases). The CDR3 covers 15 residues. V lost 1 base and J 5 bases, leaving 12 bases between the germline ends. Germline lookup yields CDR1 SGHAT and CDR2 FQNNGV. For the CDR3, the DNA is TGTGCCAGCAGCTTAGGGACAGCTTCTTATCAGCCCCAGCATTTT. As protein: CASSLGTASYQPQHF.

This chain links TRBV6-1 with TRBJ1-2; weak D call: TRBD1 (5 bases). Deletions cut 4 bases from V and 3 bases from J, with 18 bases between. The CDR3 runs 16 residues. Germline loops: CDR1 MNHNS, CDR2 SASEGT. This CDR3 is CASSGSGTNEYYGYTF. CDR3 sequence (DNA): TGTGCCAGCAGTGGCTCCGGGACTAATGAGTACTATGGCTACACCTTC.

This chain connects TRBV5-5 to TRBJ1-3; 8 bases are shared with TRBD1. V was pared by 3 bases and J by 7 bases, with 9 bases of the junction left unmatched. In germline, CDR1 is SGHKS, CDR2 YYEKEE (reference sequence). The CDR3 consists of 15 residues. The CDR3 loop reads CASSSGTGWSNTIYF. CDR3 DNA sequence: TGTGCCAGCAGCTCCGGGACAGGCTGGTCCAACACCATATATTTT. Supplemented by reference TRBV5-5 and TRBJ1-3, the full variable domain reads DAGVTQSPTHLIKTRGQQVTLRCSPISGHKSVSWYQQVLGQGPQFIFQYYEKEERGRGNFPDRFSARQFPNYSSELNVNALLLGDSALYLCASSSGTGWSNTIYFGEGSWLTVV.

The chain combines TRBV6-5 with TRBJ1-1; D perhaps matches TRBD1 (6 bases). This CDR3 is 14 amino acids long. The germline gives CDR1 MNHEY, CDR2 SVGAGI. The V end lost 2 bases, the J end lost 0 bases, and 7 bases lay between the germline ends. The CDR3 sequence is CASSYGQLNTEAFF. Here the CDR3 DNA reads TGTGCCAGCAGTTACGGACAGTTGAACACTGAAGCTTTCTTT.

V is TRBV27 and J is TRBJ2-7, with D unclear. The V and J ends lost 2 bases and 7 bases respectively, with 12 bases between them. Per the germline V gene, CDR1 is MNHEY and CDR2 is SMNVEV (reference sequence). This CDR3 spans 13 amino acids. For the CDR3, the DNA is TGTGCCAGCAGTTTAGGCTCCCTGAGGGAGCAGTACTTC. Residues: CASSLGSLREQYF.

The V call is TRBV19, the J call TRBJ2-3, with 9 bases matching TRBD2. CDR3 length: 15 residues. Germline V gives CDR1 LNHDA, CDR2 SQIVND (reference sequence). V dropped 7 bases and J dropped 5; count of bases not matched to a gene: 10. In DNA, the CDR3 is TGTGCCAGTACTAGCGGGGCTAACTGGGGAGATACGCAGTATTTT. It codes for CASTSGANWGDTQYF.

The chain carries TRBV5-5 and TRBJ2-3; 7 bases match TRBD1. V lost 4 bases to trimming and J lost 3 bases; unmatched junction nucleotides: 8. The CDR3 is made up of 15 amino acids. Germline CDR1 and CDR2: SGHKS and YYEKEE (reference sequence). The CDR3 here is CASSQSTGRTDTQYF. In DNA, the CDR3 is TGTGCCAGCAGCCAATCGACAGGGCGGACAGATACGCAGTATTTT.

The V and J genes are TRBV2 and TRBJ1-2, with 11 bases aligning to TRBD1. The CDR3 spans 15 residues. The V segment lost 8 bases and the J segment 5 bases; nucleotides outside the gene matches: 10. CDR1 is SNHLY, CDR2 FYNNEI, per germline. The CDR3 region is CASADRDRGKYGYTF. CDR3 nucleotides: TGTGCCAGCGCCGACCGGGACAGGGGGAAGTATGGCTACACCTTC.

The CDR3 nucleotides read TGTGCCTGGAGTGTATACCTCTCTAAGGGAGCCCGCTATGGCTACACCTTC. Its protein is CAWSVYLSKGARYGYTF. The chain links TRBV30 to TRBJ1-2; D unclear. V lost 0 bases and J lost 4, with 21 bases in between. CDR1 and CDR2 from the germline V gene are GTSNPN and SVGIG (reference sequence). The CDR3 length is 17 residues. The variable domain in full, with the rest retrieved from reference TRBV30 and TRBJ1-2, is SQTIHQWPATLVQPVGSPLSLECTVEGTSNPNLYWYRQAAGRGLQLLFYSVGIGQISSEVPQNLSASRPQDRQFILSSKKLLLSDSGFYLCAWSVYLSKGARYGYTFGSGTRLTVV.

This clone was seen only once. This sequence joins TRBV30 and TRBJ1-1, with a tentative D call TRBD1 (5 bases). Germline lookup yields CDR1 GTSNPN and CDR2 SVGIG (reference sequence). There are 13 residues in the CDR3. V was clipped by 0 bases and J by 4 bases, with 9 bases between them. This CDR3 reads CAWSVWGGTEAFF. For the CDR3, the DNA is TGTGCCTGGAGTGTGTGGGGGGGCACTGAAGCTTTCTTT.

The chain combines TRBV9 with TRBJ2-2; D is unresolved. Trimming took 2 bases from V and 3 from J, leaving 11 bases between them. This CDR3 contains 15 residues. Germline CDR1 reads SGDLS; CDR2 reads YYNGEE. The CDR3 loop is CASSVSLSYTGELFF. CDR3 nucleotides: TGTGCCAGCAGCGTTTCCCTTTCCTACACCGGGGAGCTGTTTTTT.

The rearrangement joins TRBV28 to TRBJ1-6; D gene ambiguous. The CDR3 consists of 14 residues. V was pared by 5 bases and J by 10 bases, with 15 bases between. Germline CDR1 reads MDHEN; CDR2 reads SYDVKM. The CDR3 loop reads CASSKGGSESPLHF. The CDR3 DNA is TGTGCCAGCAGTAAGGGAGGAAGCGAATCACCCCTCCACTTT.

This chain joins TRBV6-5 and TRBJ2-7; TRBD2 agrees at 7 bases. Per germline, CDR1 MNHEY and CDR2 SVGAGI. There are 15 residues in the CDR3. Trimming removed 0 bases from V and 5 bases from J; junction bases left unmatched: 7. DNA for the CDR3: TGTGCCAGCAGTTACTCGACAGCGGGACTAAACGAGCAGTACTTC. Translating it yields CASSYSTAGLNEQYF.

The chain combines TRBV24-1 with TRBJ1-2; D is possibly TRBD1 (5 bases). V shed 4 bases and J shed 5 bases, with 10 bases lying between them. The CDR3 consists of 13 residues. Per germline, CDR1 KGHDR and CDR2 SFDVKD. CDR3 coding DNA: TGTGCCACCAGTGAACACGGGGGGTATGGCTACACCTTC. This gives the protein CATSEHGGYGYTF.

This chain joins TRBV11-2 and TRBJ2-1; TRBD1 might be the D (6 bases). V was trimmed by 0 bases and J by 7 bases, leaving 16 bases between them. The CDR3 is 16 amino acids. CDR1 and CDR2 (germline): SGHAT, FQNNGV. Here the CDR3 reads CASSLDPGVKKNEQFF. For the CDR3, the DNA is TGTGCCAGCAGCTTAGATCCAGGGGTAAAGAAGAATGAGCAGTTCTTC.

The chain carries TRBV6-1 and TRBJ1-2; a weak D match, TRBD1 (6 bases). This CDR3 spans 14 amino acids. The V gene's germline CDR1 is MNHNS and CDR2 SASEGT. Trimming took 3 bases from V and 8 from J, leaving 16 bases between them. CDR3 loop: CASSDLTGYGGYTF. The CDR3 DNA sequence: TGTGCCAGCAGTGACCTGACAGGATACGGGGGCTACACCTTC.

The chain combines TRBV18 with TRBJ1-2; D not certain. Per the germline V gene, CDR1 is KGHSH and CDR2 is LQKENI. V lost 3 bases, J lost 0 bases, and 5 bases lay in between. The CDR3 runs to 13 residues. CDR3: CASSPSPNYGYTF. DNA of the CDR3: TGTGCCAGCTCACCGTCTCCTAACTATGGCTACACCTTC.

The V and J genes are TRBV9 and TRBJ2-1; D remains unclear. Germline loops: CDR1 SGDLS, CDR2 YYNGEE. The CDR3 length is 14 residues. The V end lost 4 bases, the J end lost 0 bases, and 8 bases lay between the germline ends. The CDR3 bases are TGTGCCAGCAGCCCTCGGAGCTCCTACAATGAGCAGTTCTTC. This sequence encodes CASSPRSSYNEQFF.

This clone was picked up one time. CDR3: CASSIPEATNEKLFF. In nucleotides, the CDR3 is TGTGCCAGTAGTATCCCAGAGGCAACTAATGAAAAACTGTTTTTT. The V call is TRBV19, the J call TRBJ1-4, with D unclear. The CDR3 is 15 residues long. Germline V gives CDR1 LNHDA, CDR2 SQIVND (reference sequence). Trimming took 3 bases from V and 0 from J, leaving 8 bases between them.

This chain connects TRBV30 to TRBJ2-5; no clear D gene. In germline, CDR1 is GTSNPN, CDR2 SVGIG (reference sequence). This CDR3 has 14 amino acids. V lost 1 base and J lost 1, with 10 bases in between. CDR3 sequence reads: CAWSAQKIQETQYF. The CDR3 nucleotides are TGTGCCTGGAGTGCTCAGAAAATCCAAGAGACCCAGTACTTC.